This TCR beta chain was recorded in a study of cytotoxic CD8 clonotypes in ibrutinib-treated CLL. Trimming pared 6 bases from V and 0 bases from J, leaving 14 bases between. From germline, CDR1 is MNHEY and CDR2 SVGAGI. The CDR3 covers 15 residues. The table came from immunoSEQ multiplex PCR; TCRdb's copy has only in-frame clones and leaves some out. The data show fewer than 50,000 clones, roughly two thirds seen once. This clone came up once. The sample consisted of PBMCs, taken after 12 months of ibrutinib treatment. This TCR derives from a human donor with chronic lymphocytic leukemia. The V and J genes are TRBV6-5 and TRBJ1-1; D perhaps matches TRBD1 (6 bases). For the CDR3, the DNA is TGTGCCAGCAGCCCAGGACAGAGCTTGAACACTGAAGCTTTCTTT. As protein: CASSPGQSLNTEAFF.